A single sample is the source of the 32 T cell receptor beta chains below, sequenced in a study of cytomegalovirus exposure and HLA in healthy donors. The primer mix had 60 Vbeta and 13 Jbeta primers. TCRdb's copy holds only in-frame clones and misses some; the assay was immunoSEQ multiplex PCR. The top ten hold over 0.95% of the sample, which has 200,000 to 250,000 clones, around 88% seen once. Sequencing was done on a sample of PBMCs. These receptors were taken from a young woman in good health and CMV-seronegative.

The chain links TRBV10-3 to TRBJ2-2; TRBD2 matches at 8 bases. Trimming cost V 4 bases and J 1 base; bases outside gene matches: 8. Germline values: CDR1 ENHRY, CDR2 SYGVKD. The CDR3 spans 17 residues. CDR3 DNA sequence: TGTGCCATCAGTGGGCATCGGCTAGCGGGGAACACCGGGGAGCTGTTTTTT. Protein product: CAISGHRLAGNTGELFF.

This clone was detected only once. CDR3 coding DNA: TGTGCCAGCAGTTACCAACTAGCGGGGGCCTACGAGCAGTACTTC. Its translation: CASSYQLAGAYEQYF. The genes are TRBV27 and TRBJ2-7, with 11 bases lining up with TRBD2. The CDR3 covers 15 residues. V shed 4 bases, J shed 2 bases, and the junction held 4 bases outside the gene matches. Germline V gene sequence: CDR1 MNHEY, CDR2 SMNVEV (reference sequence).

The CDR3 bases are TGTGCCATCAGTGTCCGGGAGTACGAGCAGTACTTC. It encodes CAISVREYEQYF. J is TRBJ2-7 and V is TRBV10-3; the D gene is possibly TRBD2 (6 bases). Germline loops: CDR1 ENHRY, CDR2 SYGVKD. Trimming left V 4 bases short and J 4 bases short, with 8 bases between. This CDR3 has 12 residues.

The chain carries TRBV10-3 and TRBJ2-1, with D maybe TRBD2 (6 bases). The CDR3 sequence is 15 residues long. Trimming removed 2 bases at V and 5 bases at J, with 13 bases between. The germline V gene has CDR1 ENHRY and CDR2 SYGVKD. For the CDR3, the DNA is TGTGCCATCAGTGAGGTCAGCGGGCACAACAATGAGCAGTTCTTC. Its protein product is CAISEVSGHNNEQFF.

This CDR3 reads CASSSGRGLGYEQYF. CDR3 in DNA: TGCGCCAGCAGCTCCGGCAGGGGGTTGGGGTACGAGCAGTACTTC. The V gene is TRBV5-1, the J gene TRBJ2-7, with 7 positions matching TRBD1. The CDR3 extends over 15 amino acids. Per the germline V gene, CDR1 is SGHRS and CDR2 is YFSETQ. The trim removed 3 bases at V and 4 bases at J, leaving 10 bases unmatched. Supplemented by reference TRBV5-1 and TRBJ2-7, the full variable domain reads KAGVTQTPRYLIKTRGQQVTLSCSPISGHRSVSWYQQTPGQGLQFLFEYFSETQRNKGNFPGRFSGRQFSNSRSEMNVSTLELGDSALYLCASSSGRGLGYEQYFGPGTRLTVT.

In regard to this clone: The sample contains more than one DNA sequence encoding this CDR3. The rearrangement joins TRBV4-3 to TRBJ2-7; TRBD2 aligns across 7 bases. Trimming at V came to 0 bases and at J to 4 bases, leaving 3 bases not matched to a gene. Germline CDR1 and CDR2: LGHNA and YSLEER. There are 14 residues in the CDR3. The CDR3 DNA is TGCGCCAGCAGCCAAGATCTCGGGGGGTACGAGCAGTACTTC. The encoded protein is CASSQDLGGYEQYF.

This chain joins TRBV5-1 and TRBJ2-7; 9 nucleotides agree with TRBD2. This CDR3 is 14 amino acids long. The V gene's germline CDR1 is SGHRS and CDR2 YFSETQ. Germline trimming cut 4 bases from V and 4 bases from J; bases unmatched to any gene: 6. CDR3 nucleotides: TGCGCCAGCAGCCCACCTAGCGGGACATACGAGCAGTACTTC. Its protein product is CASSPPSGTYEQYF.

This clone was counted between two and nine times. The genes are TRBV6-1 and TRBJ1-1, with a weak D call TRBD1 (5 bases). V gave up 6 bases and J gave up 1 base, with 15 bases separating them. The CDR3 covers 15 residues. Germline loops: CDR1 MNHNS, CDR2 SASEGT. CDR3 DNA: TGTGCCAGCAGCAAAAAGACAGAACCGAACACTGAAGCTTTCTTT. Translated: CASSKKTEPNTEAFF.

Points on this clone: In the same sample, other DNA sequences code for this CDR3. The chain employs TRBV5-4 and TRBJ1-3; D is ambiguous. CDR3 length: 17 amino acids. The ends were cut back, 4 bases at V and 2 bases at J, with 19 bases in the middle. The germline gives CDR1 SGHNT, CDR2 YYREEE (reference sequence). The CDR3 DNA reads TGTGCCAGCAGCAACCCGTTGGGAGGAAGTACTGGAAACACCATATATTTT. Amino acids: CASSNPLGGSTGNTIYF. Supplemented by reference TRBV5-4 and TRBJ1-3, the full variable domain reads ETGVTQSPTHLIKTRGQQVTLRCSSQSGHNTVSWYQQALGQGPQFIFQYYREEENGRGNFPPRFSGLQFPNYSSELNVNALELDDSALYLCASSNPLGGSTGNTIYFGEGSWLTVV.

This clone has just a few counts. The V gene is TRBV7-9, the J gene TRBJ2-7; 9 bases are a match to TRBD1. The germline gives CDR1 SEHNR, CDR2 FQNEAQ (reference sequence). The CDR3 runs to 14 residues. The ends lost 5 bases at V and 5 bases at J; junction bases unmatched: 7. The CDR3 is CASSTGQGSHEQYF. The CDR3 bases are TGTGCCAGCAGCACCGGACAGGGGTCCCACGAGCAGTACTTC.

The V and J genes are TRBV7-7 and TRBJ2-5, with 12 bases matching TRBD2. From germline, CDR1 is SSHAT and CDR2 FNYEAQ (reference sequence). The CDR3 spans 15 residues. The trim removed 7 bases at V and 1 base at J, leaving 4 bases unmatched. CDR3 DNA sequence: TGTGCCAGCACCGCGACTAGCGGGGGCCAAGAGACCCAGTACTTC. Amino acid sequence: CASTATSGGQETQYF.

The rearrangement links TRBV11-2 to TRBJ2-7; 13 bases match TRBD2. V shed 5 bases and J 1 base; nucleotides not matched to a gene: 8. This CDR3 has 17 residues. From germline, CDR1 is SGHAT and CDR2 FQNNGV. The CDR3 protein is CASSPRQGLAGSYEQYF. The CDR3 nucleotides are TGTGCCAGCAGCCCCCGACAGGGACTAGCGGGGTCCTACGAGCAGTACTTC.

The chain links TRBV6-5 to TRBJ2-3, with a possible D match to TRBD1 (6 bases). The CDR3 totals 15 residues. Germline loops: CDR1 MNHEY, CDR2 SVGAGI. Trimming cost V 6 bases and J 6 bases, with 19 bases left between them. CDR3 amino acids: CASSRDMGAGDTQYF. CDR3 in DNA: TGTGCCAGCAGCCGGGACATGGGGGCCGGTGATACGCAGTATTTT.

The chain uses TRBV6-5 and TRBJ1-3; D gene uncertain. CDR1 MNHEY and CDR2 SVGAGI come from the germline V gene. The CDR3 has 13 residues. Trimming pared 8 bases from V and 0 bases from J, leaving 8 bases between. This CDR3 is CASRLNSGNTIYF. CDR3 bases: TGTGCCAGCCGACTCAACTCTGGAAACACCATATATTTT.

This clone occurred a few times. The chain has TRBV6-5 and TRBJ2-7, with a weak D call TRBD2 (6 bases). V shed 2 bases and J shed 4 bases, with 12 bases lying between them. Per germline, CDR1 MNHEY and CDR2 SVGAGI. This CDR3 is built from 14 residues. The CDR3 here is CASSYGGSVYEQYF. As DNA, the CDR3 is TGTGCCAGCAGTTACGGGGGGAGTGTGTACGAGCAGTACTTC.

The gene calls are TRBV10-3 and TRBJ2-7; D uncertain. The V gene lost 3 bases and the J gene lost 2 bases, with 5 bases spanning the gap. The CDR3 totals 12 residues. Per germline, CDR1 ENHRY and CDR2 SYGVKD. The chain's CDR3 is CAISEQPYEQYF. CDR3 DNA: TGTGCCATCAGTGAACAGCCCTACGAGCAGTACTTC.

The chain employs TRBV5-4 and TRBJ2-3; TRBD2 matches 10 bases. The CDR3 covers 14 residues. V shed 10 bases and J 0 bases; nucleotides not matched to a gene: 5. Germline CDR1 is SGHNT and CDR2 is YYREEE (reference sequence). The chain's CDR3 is CAVSTSGSTDTQYF. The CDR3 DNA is TGTGCCGTATCGACTAGCGGGAGCACAGATACGCAGTATTTT. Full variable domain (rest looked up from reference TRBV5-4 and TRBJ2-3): ETGVTQSPTHLIKTRGQQVTLRCSSQSGHNTVSWYQQALGQGPQFIFQYYREEENGRGNFPPRFSGLQFPNYSSELNVNALELDDSALYLCAVSTSGSTDTQYFGPGTRLTVL.

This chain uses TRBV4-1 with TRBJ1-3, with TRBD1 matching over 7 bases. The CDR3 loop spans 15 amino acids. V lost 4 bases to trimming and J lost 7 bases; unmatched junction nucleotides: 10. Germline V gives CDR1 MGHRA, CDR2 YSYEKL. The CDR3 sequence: CASSLRTGIGNTIYF. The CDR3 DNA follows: TGCGCCAGCAGCCTCCGGACAGGAATTGGCAACACCATATATTTT.

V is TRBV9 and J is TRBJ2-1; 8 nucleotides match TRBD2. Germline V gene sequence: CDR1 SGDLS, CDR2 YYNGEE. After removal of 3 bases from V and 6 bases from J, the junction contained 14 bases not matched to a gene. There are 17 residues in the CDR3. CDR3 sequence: CASSGLFTGGPFNEQFF. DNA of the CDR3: TGTGCCAGCAGCGGACTCTTTACGGGGGGGCCCTTCAATGAGCAGTTCTTC. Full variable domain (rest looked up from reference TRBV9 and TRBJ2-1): DSGVTQTPKHLITATGQRVTLRCSPRSGDLSVYWYQQSLDQGLQFLIQYYNGEERAKGNILERFSAQQFPDLHSELNLSSLELGDSALYFCASSGLFTGGPFNEQFFGPGTRLTVL.

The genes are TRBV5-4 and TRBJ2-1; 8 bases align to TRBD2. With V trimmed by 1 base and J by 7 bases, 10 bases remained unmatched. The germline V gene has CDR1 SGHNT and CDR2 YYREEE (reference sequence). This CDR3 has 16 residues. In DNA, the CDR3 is TGTGCCAGCAGCTTGAAGGACGGGGGGGCTTATAATGAGCAGTTCTTC. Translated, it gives CASSLKDGGAYNEQFF.

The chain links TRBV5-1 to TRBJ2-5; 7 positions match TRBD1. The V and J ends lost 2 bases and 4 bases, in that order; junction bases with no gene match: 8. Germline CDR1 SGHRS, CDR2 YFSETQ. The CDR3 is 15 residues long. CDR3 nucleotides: TGCGCCAGCAGCTTCCTTCAGGGGGTGGCAGAGACCCAGTACTTC. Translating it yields CASSFLQGVAETQYF.

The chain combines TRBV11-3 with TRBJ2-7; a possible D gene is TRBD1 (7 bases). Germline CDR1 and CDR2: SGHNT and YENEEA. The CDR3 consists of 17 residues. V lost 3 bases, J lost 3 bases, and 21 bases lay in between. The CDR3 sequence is CASSLSLRRGRFYEQYF. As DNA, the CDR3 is TGTGCCAGCAGCTTGTCTCTCAGGAGGGGGCGCTTCTACGAGCAGTACTTC.

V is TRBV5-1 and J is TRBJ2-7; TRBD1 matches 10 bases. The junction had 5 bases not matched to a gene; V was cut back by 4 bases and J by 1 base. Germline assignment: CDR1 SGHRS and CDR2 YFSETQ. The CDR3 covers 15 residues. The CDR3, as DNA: TGCGCCAGCAGCACCGGGACAGGGGATTCCTACGAGCAGTACTTC. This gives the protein CASSTGTGDSYEQYF. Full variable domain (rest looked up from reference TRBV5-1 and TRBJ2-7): KAGVTQTPRYLIKTRGQQVTLSCSPISGHRSVSWYQQTPGQGLQFLFEYFSETQRNKGNFPGRFSGRQFSNSRSEMNVSTLELGDSALYLCASSTGTGDSYEQYFGPGTRLTVT.

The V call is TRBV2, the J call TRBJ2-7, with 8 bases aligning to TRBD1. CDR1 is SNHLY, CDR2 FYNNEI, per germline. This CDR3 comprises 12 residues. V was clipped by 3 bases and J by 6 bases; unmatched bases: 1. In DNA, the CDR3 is TGTGCCAGCAGTGACAGGGGGCTCGAGCAGTACTTC. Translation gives CASSDRGLEQYF.

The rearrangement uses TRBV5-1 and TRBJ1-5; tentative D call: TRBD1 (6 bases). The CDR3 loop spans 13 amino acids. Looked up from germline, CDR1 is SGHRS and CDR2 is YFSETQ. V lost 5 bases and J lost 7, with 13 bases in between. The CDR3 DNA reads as TGCGCCAGCAGTCTCCTGACAGGACAGCCCCAGCATTTT. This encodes CASSLLTGQPQHF.

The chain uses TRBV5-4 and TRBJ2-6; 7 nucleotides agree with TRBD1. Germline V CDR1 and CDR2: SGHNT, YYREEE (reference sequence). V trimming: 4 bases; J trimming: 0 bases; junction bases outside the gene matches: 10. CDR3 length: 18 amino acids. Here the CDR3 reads CASSPNLQGPSGANVLTF. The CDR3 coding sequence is TGTGCCAGCAGCCCTAACTTACAGGGGCCCTCTGGGGCCAACGTCCTGACTTTC.

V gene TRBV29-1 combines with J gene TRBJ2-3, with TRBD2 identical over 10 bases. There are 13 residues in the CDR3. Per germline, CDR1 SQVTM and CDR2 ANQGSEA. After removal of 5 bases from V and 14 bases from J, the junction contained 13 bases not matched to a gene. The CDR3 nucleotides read TGCAGCGTTCTGGACCTAGCGGGGGTCAAGAGGTATTTT. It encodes CSVLDLAGVKRYF.

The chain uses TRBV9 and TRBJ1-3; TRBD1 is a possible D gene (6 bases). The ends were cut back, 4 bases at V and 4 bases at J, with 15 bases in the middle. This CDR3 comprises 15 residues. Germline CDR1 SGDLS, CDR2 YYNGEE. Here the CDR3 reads CASSLTQGTGNTIYF. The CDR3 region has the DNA TGTGCCAGCAGCCTTACACAGGGAACCGGAAACACCATATATTTT.

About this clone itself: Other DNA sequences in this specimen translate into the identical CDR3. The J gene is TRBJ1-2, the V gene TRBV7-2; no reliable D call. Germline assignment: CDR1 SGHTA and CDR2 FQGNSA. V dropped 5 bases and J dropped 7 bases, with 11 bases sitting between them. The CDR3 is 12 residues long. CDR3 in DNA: TGTGCCAGCAGCCCCCGAGGGTCTGGCTACACCTTC. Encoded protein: CASSPRGSGYTF.

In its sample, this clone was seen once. Here the CDR3 reads CASSPGDRGDLGEQYF. The DNA for the CDR3 is TGTGCCAGCAGCCCTGGGGACAGGGGAGATCTAGGCGAGCAGTACTTC. This rearrangement joins TRBV7-2 to TRBJ2-7; 10 bases line up with TRBD1. The ends lost 5 bases at V and 6 bases at J; junction bases unmatched: 13. This CDR3 comprises 16 residues. Germline CDR1 is SGHTA and CDR2 is FQGNSA.

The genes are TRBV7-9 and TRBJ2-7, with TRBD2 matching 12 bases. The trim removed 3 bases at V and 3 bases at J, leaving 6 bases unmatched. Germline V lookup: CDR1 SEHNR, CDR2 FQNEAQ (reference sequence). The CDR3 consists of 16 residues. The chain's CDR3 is CASSFNGLAGNYEQYF. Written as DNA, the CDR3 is TGTGCCAGCAGCTTTAACGGACTAGCGGGAAACTACGAGCAGTACTTC.

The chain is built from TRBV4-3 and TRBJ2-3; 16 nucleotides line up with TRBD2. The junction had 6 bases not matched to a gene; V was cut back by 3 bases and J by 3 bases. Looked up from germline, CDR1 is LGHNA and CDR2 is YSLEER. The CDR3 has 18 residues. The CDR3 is CASSQGLAGGPRTDTQYF. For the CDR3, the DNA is TGCGCCAGCAGCCAGGGACTAGCGGGGGGGCCAAGGACAGATACGCAGTATTTT.